This entry lists 31 T cell receptor beta chains sequenced from one sample in a study of Ad26.COV2.S vaccination and SARS-CoV-2 variants. Data came from immunoSEQ multiplex PCR; TCRdb stores just in-frame clones and leaves some out. The data hold 350,000 to 600,000 clones, with 70% to 90% observed a single time. Noted treatment: over 15 received Ad26.COV2.S at low or high dose, single or two shots; roughly five received placebo; per-sample allocation not given. The study sampled participants on day 63 after the first vaccine or placebo injection. The source material was peripheral blood, sampled in a trial of Ad26.COV2.S vaccine versus placebo. All receptors derive from a person aged 18-65 years who received the Ad26.COV2.S COVID-19 vaccine or a placebo.

The chain carries TRBV9 and TRBJ2-1, with 16 bases identical to TRBD2. Germline V gene sequence: CDR1 SGDLS, CDR2 YYNGEE. The length of the CDR3 is 19 residues. With 2 bases clipped from V and 5 bases from J, the junction kept 10 bases outside the gene matches. The CDR3 loop is CASSVAAGTSGGADNEQFF. The DNA for the CDR3 is TGTGCCAGCAGCGTCGCGGCCGGGACTAGCGGGGGGGCCGACAATGAGCAGTTCTTC.

The gene calls are TRBV10-3 and TRBJ1-3, with D hard to call. V lost 4 bases and J lost 2, with 12 bases in between. This CDR3 is 15 amino acids long. Looked up from germline, CDR1 is ENHRY and CDR2 is SYGVKD. As DNA, the CDR3 is TGTGCCATCAGTGGCCAGCAGCGCGCTGGAAACACCATATATTTT. This encodes CAISGQQRAGNTIYF.

This clone came up once. The chain is built from TRBV6-5 and TRBJ2-7; D is perhaps TRBD1 (6 bases). V lost 0 bases, J lost 3 bases, and 12 bases lay in between. The germline CDR1 and CDR2 sequences are MNHEY and SVGAGI. The CDR3 length is 15 residues. CDR3 loop: CASSYSILDSYEQYF. CDR3 coding DNA: TGTGCCAGCAGTTACTCGATACTGGACAGCTACGAGCAGTACTTC.

The V and J genes are TRBV27 and TRBJ2-3; weak D call: TRBD2 (5 bases). V shed 5 bases and J shed 1 base, with 7 bases lying between them. CDR3 length: 13 amino acids. CDR1 is MNHEY and CDR2 is SMNVEV in the germline V gene (reference sequence). The CDR3 is CASSMEGTDTQYF. CDR3 nucleotide sequence: TGTGCCAGCAGTATGGAGGGCACAGATACGCAGTATTTT.

CDR3 in DNA: TGTGCCAGCACCCAGGGGGGCAATCAGCCCCAGCATTTT. It specifies CASTQGGNQPQHF. The chain is built from TRBV25-1 and TRBJ1-5; 7 bases line up with TRBD1. V was clipped by 7 bases and J by 2 bases; unmatched bases: 2. CDR1 and CDR2 (germline): MGHDK, SYGVNS. The CDR3 is 13 residues long.

The chain uses TRBV28 and TRBJ1-6; D is undetermined. The CDR3 spans 16 residues. V was cut by 1 base and J by 7 bases, with 14 bases left in between. CDR1 and CDR2 from the germline V gene are MDHEN and SYDVKM. The CDR3 is CASSLSWKGSNSPLHF. CDR3 in DNA: TGTGCCAGCAGTTTATCCTGGAAGGGATCCAATTCACCCCTCCACTTT.

The count of this clone is one. The J gene is TRBJ1-4, the V gene TRBV7-2; no clear D. Deletions cut 5 bases from V and 7 bases from J, with 14 bases between. The CDR3 sequence is 14 residues long. Germline V gene data show CDR1 as SGHTA and CDR2 as FQGNSA. The DNA for the CDR3 is TGTGCCAGCAGCCTCGGGGTCTCAACTGAAAAACTGTTTTTT. This translates into CASSLGVSTEKLFF.

This sequence joins TRBV9 and TRBJ1-4; 9 bases are shared with TRBD1. The junction had 5 bases not matched to a gene; V was cut back by 3 bases and J by 2 bases. The germline CDR1 and CDR2 sequences are SGDLS and YYNGEE. This CDR3 has 16 amino acids. The CDR3 loop reads CASSAQGAVTNEKLFF. The CDR3 nucleotides are TGTGCCAGCAGCGCACAGGGGGCTGTGACTAATGAAAAACTGTTTTTT.

J is TRBJ1-2 and V is TRBV14; D remains ambiguous. Between the trimmed V and J ends, which lost 1 base and 11 bases, there was a span of 20 bases. CDR1 SGHDN and CDR2 FVKESK come from the germline V gene. CDR3 size: 15 residues. CDR3 amino acids: CASSQVGGALAIYTF. DNA for the CDR3: TGTGCCAGCAGCCAAGTAGGCGGCGCTTTAGCTATTTACACCTTC.

V and J are TRBV7-6 and TRBJ2-2, with TRBD1 identical over 7 bases. This CDR3 comprises 15 residues. Trimming cost V 5 bases and J 5 bases; bases outside gene matches: 8. Germline CDR1 SGHVS, CDR2 FNYEAQ. CDR3 nucleotide sequence: TGTGCCAGCAGCCCATGGGACAGCAGGACCGGGGAGCTGTTTTTT. Encoded protein: CASSPWDSRTGELFF.

Of note for this clone: At one end the junction does not follow the germline gene, possibly because of a read error. The chain uses TRBV4-1 and TRBJ2-7; TRBD1 matches at 8 bases. The CDR3 consists of 15 residues. Looked up from germline, CDR1 is MGHRA and CDR2 is YSYEKL. The CDR3 bases are TGCGCCAGCAGAGAACACGGGACAGGCTCCAACGAGCAGTACTTC. This codes for CASREHGTGSNEQYF.

The chain couples TRBV21-1 to TRBJ2-2; the table's D call, TRBD1, has no DNA check behind it. TRBV21-1 is designated a pseudogene. The CDR3 runs 16 residues. The CDR3 reads CASSKSGTGDTGELFF. DNA for the CDR3: TGTGCCAGCAGCAAATCCGGGACAGGGGACACCGGGGAGCTGTTTTTT.

The chain links TRBV20-1 to TRBJ2-1; D not resolved. With 6 bases removed from V and 4 bases from J, the gap between germline ends came to 7 bases. CDR3 length: 11 amino acids. The germline gives CDR1 DFQATT, CDR2 SNEGSKA (reference sequence). CDR3 region: CSATAYNEQFF. DNA for the CDR3: TGCAGTGCAACAGCATACAATGAGCAGTTCTTC.

This chain uses TRBV4-2 with TRBJ2-3; the D gene is possibly TRBD2 (5 bases). V lost 4 bases and J 8 bases, leaving 22 bases between the germline ends. CDR3 length: 16 amino acids. Per germline, CDR1 LGHNA and CDR2 YNFKEQ. The CDR3 reads CASSPLGNGLEFTQYF. The CDR3 coding sequence is TGTGCCAGCAGCCCACTGGGCAACGGACTGGAGTTTACGCAGTATTTT.

The chain has TRBV6-2 or TRBV6-3 and TRBJ1-1; 9 bases match TRBD1. V lost 4 bases and J lost 0; bases outside the gene matches: 3. The CDR3 has 15 residues. CDR1 is MNHEY, CDR2 SVGEGT, per germline. As DNA, the CDR3 is TGTGCCAGCAGTTGGGACAGGGTCCTGAACACTGAAGCTTTCTTT. It codes for CASSWDRVLNTEAFF.

The rearrangement links TRBV19 to TRBJ1-2; D is unresolved. Germline V lookup: CDR1 LNHDA, CDR2 SQIVND (reference sequence). Trimming removed 2 bases at V and 1 base at J, with 14 bases between. The CDR3 length is 16 residues. CDR3 amino acids: CASSIFNDPINYGYTF. As DNA, the CDR3 is TGTGCCAGTAGTATATTTAACGACCCCATTAACTATGGCTACACCTTC.

This clone came up once. This chain joins TRBV19 and TRBJ1-5, with 10 positions matching TRBD1. The V gene's germline CDR1 is LNHDA and CDR2 SQIVND (reference sequence). J was trimmed by 5 bases and V by 3 bases; bases with no gene match: 13. CDR3 size: 18 residues. The CDR3 nucleotides read TGTGCCAGTAGTATCGGGGGACAGGGGCTGCGCGGGCATCAGCCCCAGCATTTT. Translation gives CASSIGGQGLRGHQPQHF.

The rearrangement joins TRBV24-1 to TRBJ2-3; TRBD2 is a possible D gene (6 bases). V shed 5 bases and J shed 1 base, with 9 bases lying between them. There are 14 residues in the CDR3. Germline assignment: CDR1 KGHDR and CDR2 SFDVKD. The CDR3 nucleotides read TGTGCCACCAGTGTTCCTAGCGGCACAGATACGCAGTATTTT. This codes for CATSVPSGTDTQYF.

The genes are TRBV5-4 and TRBJ2-7; tentatively, D is TRBD1 or TRBD2 (6 bases each). CDR3 length: 15 amino acids. Germline V gives CDR1 SGHNT, CDR2 YYREEE (reference sequence). V was trimmed by 3 bases and J by 3 bases, leaving 16 bases between them. CDR3 protein: CASSSKGGPGYEQYF. The CDR3 DNA is TGTGCCAGCAGCTCAAAGGGGGGCCCGGGCTACGAGCAGTACTTC.

A note on this clone: Other DNA sequences in this sample translate to the same CDR3. The chain has TRBV6-5 and TRBJ1-2; D uncertain. Germline CDR1 MNHEY, CDR2 SVGAGI. The CDR3 contains 12 residues. Between the trimmed V and J ends, which lost 0 bases and 6 bases, there was a span of 5 bases. The CDR3 reads CASSYSGDGYTF. The CDR3 bases are TGTGCCAGCAGTTACTCTGGTGATGGCTACACCTTC.

Concerning this clone itself: The identical CDR3 is also encoded by other nucleotide sequences in the sample. The chain carries TRBV9 and TRBJ1-1; perhaps TRBD1 as D (5 bases). Germline CDR1 reads SGDLS; CDR2 reads YYNGEE. The CDR3 covers 14 residues. With 2 bases removed from V and 1 base from J, the gap between germline ends came to 9 bases. This CDR3 reads CASSVGGWNTEAFF. The CDR3 nucleotides read TGTGCCAGCAGCGTGGGGGGTTGGAACACTGAAGCTTTCTTT.

This chain joins TRBV30 and TRBJ2-2, with TRBD2 matching 12 bases. Trimming took 2 bases from V and 5 from J; bases not matched to a gene: 3. CDR1 and CDR2 (germline): GTSNPN, SVGIG (reference sequence). The length of the CDR3 is 15 residues. The CDR3 reads CAWSQTSGGTGELFF. The DNA for the CDR3 is TGTGCCTGGAGTCAGACTAGCGGGGGTACCGGGGAGCTGTTTTTT.

This chain connects TRBV4-3 to TRBJ1-2; TRBD1 aligns across 8 bases. CDR3 size: 16 residues. Germline V gives CDR1 LGHNA, CDR2 YSLEER. V gave up 0 bases and J gave up 4 bases; unmatched junction bases: 7. The CDR3 nucleotides read TGCGCCAGCAGCCAAGATAGACAGGGGAGGACCTATGGCTACACCTTC. Translated: CASSQDRQGRTYGYTF.

This chain joins TRBV5-4 and TRBJ1-3, with unresolved D. The germline gives CDR1 SGHNT, CDR2 YYREEE (reference sequence). CDR3 length: 16 residues. Trimming removed 1 base at V and 0 bases at J, with 11 bases between. CDR3 nucleotide sequence: TGTGCCAGCAGCTTGTCGGGGAGCCTCTCTGGAAACACCATATATTTT. Its protein product is CASSLSGSLSGNTIYF.

The chain recombines TRBV28 with TRBJ1-1; D gene unclear. The CDR3 is 14 residues long. Germline CDR1 MDHEN, CDR2 SYDVKM. V shed 2 bases and J shed 9 bases, with 16 bases lying between them. CDR3 bases: TGTGCCAGCAGTTTACGAGACTCCCGGGCCAAAGCTTTCTTT. This gives the protein CASSLRDSRAKAFF. The full variable domain, completed using reference TRBV28 and TRBJ1-1, is DVKVTQSSRYLVKRTGEKVFLECVQDMDHENMFWYRQDPGLGLRLIYFSYDVKMKEKGDIPEGYSVSREKKERFSLILESASTNQTSMYLCASSLRDSRAKAFFGQGTRLTVV.

V gene TRBV5-1 combines with J gene TRBJ1-1, with D maybe TRBD1 (6 bases). CDR1 is SGHRS, CDR2 YFSETQ, per germline. Trimming took 2 bases from V and 7 from J, leaving 12 bases between them. This CDR3 has 13 amino acids. CDR3 sequence reads: CASSFPGGLEAFF. The CDR3 DNA reads TGCGCCAGCAGCTTCCCGGGGGGGCTTGAAGCTTTCTTT.

This chain uses TRBV3-1 (or the pseudogene TRBV3-2) with TRBJ2-7; D ambiguous. Trimming removed 3 bases at V and 0 bases at J, with 12 bases between. CDR3 length equals 15 residues. CDR1 is LGHDT, CDR2 YNNKEL, per germline (reference sequence). This CDR3 reads CASSHGGPGSYEQYF. DNA for the CDR3: TGTGCCAGCAGCCATGGCGGCCCAGGCTCCTACGAGCAGTACTTC.

There are a few counts of this clone. This rearrangement joins TRBV19 to TRBJ1-5, with D unclear. CDR3 length: 17 residues. V lost 7 bases to trimming and J lost 1 base, with 20 bases between them. CDR1 LNHDA and CDR2 SQIVND come from the germline V gene (reference sequence). The CDR3 loop is CASNNRGHTGSNQPQHF. In nucleotides, the CDR3 is TGTGCCAGTAATAATAGAGGCCACACGGGGAGCAATCAGCCCCAGCATTTT.

This rearrangement joins TRBV5-1 to TRBJ2-5, with 9 bases aligning to TRBD2. V was clipped by 2 bases and J by 5 bases; unmatched bases: 4. Germline V gene lookup returns CDR1 SGHRS and CDR2 YFSETQ. CDR3 length equals 14 residues. The CDR3 DNA sequence: TGCGCCAGCAGCTTTTCCAGCGGGGGGGAGACCCAGTACTTC. This codes for CASSFSSGGETQYF.

This chain connects TRBV28 to TRBJ2-6; D gene ambiguous. V dropped 3 bases and J dropped 3 bases, with 15 bases sitting between them. The CDR3 has 17 residues. CDR1 is MDHEN and CDR2 is SYDVKM in the germline V gene. Here the CDR3 reads CASSFSAGRRGANVLTF. Written as DNA, the CDR3 is TGTGCCAGCAGTTTCTCCGCCGGCCGCCGTGGGGCCAACGTCCTGACTTTC. The full variable domain, rest sourced from reference TRBV28 and TRBJ2-6, is DVKVTQSSRYLVKRTGEKVFLECVQDMDHENMFWYRQDPGLGLRLIYFSYDVKMKEKGDIPEGYSVSREKKERFSLILESASTNQTSMYLCASSFSAGRRGANVLTFGAGSRLTVL.

This clone was detected only once. The chain recombines TRBV29-1 with TRBJ1-2; D is ambiguous. There are 14 residues in the CDR3. Germline V gives CDR1 SQVTM, CDR2 ANQGSEA. Trimming took 4 bases from V and 1 from J, leaving 13 bases between them. This CDR3 reads CSVVPGDNNYGYTF. For the CDR3, the DNA is TGCAGCGTTGTCCCCGGAGACAATAACTATGGCTACACCTTC.